These 21 T cell receptor beta chains were sequenced from one sample in a study of blood T cell repertoires in COVID-19. Sequenced by immunoSEQ multiplex PCR; TCRdb stores in-frame clones only, minus some. The data hold about 130,000 clones, with around four fifths observed a single time. Material: peripheral blood. The receptors stem from a man aged 55-75 years who had recovered from COVID-19.

CDR3 bases: TGCGCCAGCAGCTTGGGGGGAGGGACAGGAGCTAACTATGGCTACACCTTC. It codes for CASSLGGGTGANYGYTF. The chain links TRBV5-1 to TRBJ1-2; 8 bases fit TRBD1. The CDR3 runs to 17 residues. CDR1 is SGHRS and CDR2 is YFSETQ in the germline V gene. The ends lost 0 bases at V and 0 bases at J; junction bases unmatched: 7. The full variable domain, with the rest looked up from reference TRBV5-1 and TRBJ1-2, is KAGVTQTPRYLIKTRGQQVTLSCSPISGHRSVSWYQQTPGQGLQFLFEYFSETQRNKGNFPGRFSGRQFSNSRSEMNVSTLELGDSALYLCASSLGGGTGANYGYTFGSGTRLTVV.

The chain carries TRBV5-1 and TRBJ2-1; D perhaps matches TRBD2 (5 bases). With 4 bases removed from V and 0 bases from J, the gap between germline ends came to 11 bases. The germline CDR1 and CDR2 sequences are SGHRS and YFSETQ. This CDR3 is 15 amino acids long. CDR3 DNA: TGCGCCAGCAGCCCGGACTGGAGCTCCTACAATGAGCAGTTCTTC. This codes for CASSPDWSSYNEQFF.

This sequence joins TRBV28 and TRBJ1-4; TRBD1 might be the D (6 bases). Deletions cut 2 bases from V and 8 bases from J, with 15 bases between. Per germline, CDR1 MDHEN and CDR2 SYDVKM. The CDR3 runs 15 residues. For the CDR3, the DNA is TGTGCCAGCAGTTTACCGACAGGCGGAGGAGAAAAACTGTTTTTT. Translating gives CASSLPTGGGEKLFF.

The rearrangement joins TRBV9 to TRBJ1-2; D is ambiguous. Trimming removed 4 bases at V and 8 bases at J, with 9 bases between. CDR1 is SGDLS and CDR2 is YYNGEE in the germline V gene. This CDR3 contains 11 residues. Here the CDR3 DNA reads TGTGCCAGCAGCTTACCCGGGGGCTACACCTTC. It codes for CASSLPGGYTF.

The rearrangement links TRBV30 to TRBJ2-1; TRBD2 matches 8 bases. The germline gives CDR1 GTSNPN, CDR2 SVGIG (reference sequence). This CDR3 region has 14 residues. Trimming at V came to 5 bases and at J to 8 bases, leaving 11 bases not matched to a gene. In DNA, the CDR3 is TGTGCCTGGGGACCGGGACTAGGTATCGATGAGCAGTTCTTC. It translates to CAWGPGLGIDEQFF. Together with reference TRBV30 and TRBJ2-1, the CDR3 gives the full variable domain: SQTIHQWPATLVQPVGSPLSLECTVEGTSNPNLYWYRQAAGRGLQLLFYSVGIGQISSEVPQNLSASRPQDRQFILSSKKLLLSDSGFYLCAWGPGLGIDEQFFGPGTRLTVL.

J is TRBJ2-2 and V is TRBV3-1 (or the pseudogene TRBV3-2), with 8 bases fitting TRBD1. The V and J ends lost 6 bases and 3 bases, in that order; junction bases with no gene match: 3. The CDR3 covers 14 residues. Germline V gene lookup returns CDR1 LGHDT and CDR2 YNNKEL (reference sequence). The CDR3 DNA follows: TGTGCCAGCAGTCCAGGGGGCGACACCGGGGAGCTGTTTTTT. Translation: CASSPGGDTGELFF.

This clone was found once. The chain carries TRBV11-2 and TRBJ2-5, with a possible D match to TRBD2 (6 bases). The CDR3 runs to 17 residues. V dropped 1 base and J dropped 1 base, with 16 bases sitting between them. The germline CDR1 and CDR2 sequences are SGHAT and FQNNGV. The CDR3 loop is CASSLGGGGGGQETQYF. The CDR3 DNA sequence: TGTGCCAGCAGCTTAGGTGGAGGTGGGGGAGGCCAAGAGACCCAGTACTTC.

The rearrangement links TRBV19 to TRBJ1-1; D remains ambiguous. This CDR3 is built from 13 residues. Looked up from germline, CDR1 is LNHDA and CDR2 is SQIVND (reference sequence). Between the trimmed V and J ends, which lost 1 base and 10 bases, there was a span of 13 bases. The CDR3 region has the DNA TGTGCCAGTAGTATAGTGTCGAGGGAAGGAGCTTTCTTT. This encodes CASSIVSREGAFF. Filled out from reference TRBV19 and TRBJ1-1, the complete variable domain reads DGGITQSPKYLFRKEGQNVTLSCEQNLNHDAMYWYRQDPGQGLRLIYYSQIVNDFQKGDIAEGYSVSREKKESFPLTVTSAQKNPTAFYLCASSIVSREGAFFGQGTRLTVV.

The V call is TRBV6-1, the J call TRBJ1-1; D ambiguous. V lost 3 bases and J lost 4, with 15 bases in between. This CDR3 spans 15 amino acids. Germline CDR1 and CDR2: MNHNS and SASEGT. The CDR3 region is CASSDMASRGTEAFF. The CDR3 bases are TGTGCCAGCAGTGACATGGCCTCCCGGGGCACTGAAGCTTTCTTT.

This rearrangement joins TRBV6-2 or TRBV6-3 to TRBJ2-1; TRBD1 agrees at 8 bases. Trimming at V came to 5 bases and at J to 1 base, leaving 4 bases not matched to a gene. The CDR3 runs to 15 residues. Germline V CDR1 and CDR2: MNHEY, SVGEGT. This chain's CDR3 is CASSKQGGSYNEQFF. The CDR3 DNA is TGTGCCAGCAGTAAACAGGGGGGTTCCTACAATGAGCAGTTCTTC.

The chain uses TRBV7-2 and TRBJ2-7; 7 nucleotides match TRBD1. CDR3 length: 16 amino acids. From germline, CDR1 is SGHTA and CDR2 FQGNSA. The J segment lost 3 bases and the V segment lost 1 base, leaving 9 bases of the junction unmatched. In DNA, the CDR3 is TGTGCCAGCAGCTTAGATCCTGGGACAGCCCTCTACGAGCAGTACTTC. Amino acids: CASSLDPGTALYEQYF.

This clone has only a few counts. This CDR3 reads CASSEDWGHRLGPQHF. The CDR3 DNA reads TGTGCCAGCAGTGAAGATTGGGGACACCGCCTAGGGCCCCAGCATTTT. The chain employs TRBV2 and TRBJ1-5, with D possibly matching TRBD1 (6 bases). Germline V lookup: CDR1 SNHLY, CDR2 FYNNEI. The CDR3 contains 16 residues. Trimming cost V 1 base and J 9 bases, with 19 bases left between them.

This clone was observed a single time. The rearrangement links TRBV6-2 or TRBV6-3 to TRBJ2-5, with TRBD2 matching 11 bases. The length of the CDR3 is 15 residues. V shed 4 bases and J 5 bases; nucleotides not matched to a gene: 6. Germline lookup yields CDR1 MNHEY and CDR2 SVGEGT. CDR3 in DNA: TGTGCCAGCAGTTCGACTAGCGGGGTAGAGGAGACCCAGTACTTC. Translating gives CASSSTSGVEETQYF.

The chain has TRBV3-1 (or the pseudogene TRBV3-2) and TRBJ2-2; TRBD2 matches at 10 bases. The CDR3 runs to 20 residues. The germline V gene has CDR1 LGHDT and CDR2 YNNKEL (reference sequence). The ends lost 0 bases at V and 3 bases at J; junction bases unmatched: 13. DNA of the CDR3: TGTGCCAGCAGCCAAGAAGAAAGCGGGAGGGCGAGAAGGGACACCGGGGAGCTGTTTTTT. It translates to CASSQEESGRARRDTGELFF.

J is TRBJ1-1 and V is TRBV7-2, with 7 nucleotides matching TRBD1. CDR1 and CDR2 from the germline V gene are SGHTA and FQGNSA. CDR3 length equals 16 residues. V lost 5 bases and J lost 1; bases outside the gene matches: 10. The CDR3 bases are TGTGCCAGCAGCCCTCGTACAGGGGCAGGGAACACTGAAGCTTTCTTT. Its translation is CASSPRTGAGNTEAFF.

This clone was seen many times. CDR3 bases: TGTGCCAGCAGCCCGGACTCGTTAGGCACAGATACGCAGTATTTT. Translating gives CASSPDSLGTDTQYF. This chain uses TRBV7-3 with TRBJ2-3; D possibly corresponds to TRBD2 (5 bases). Germline V gives CDR1 SGHTA, CDR2 FQGTGA. Deletions cut 5 bases from V and 1 base from J, with 13 bases between. The CDR3 extends over 15 amino acids. The whole variable domain, filled in from reference TRBV7-3 and TRBJ2-3, reads GAGVSQTPSNKVTEKGKYVELRCDPISGHTALYWYRQSLGQGPEFLIYFQGTGAADDSGLPNDRFFAVRPEGSVSTLKIQRTERGDSAVYLCASSPDSLGTDTQYFGPGTRLTVL.

The rearrangement uses TRBV20-1 and TRBJ2-7; TRBD2 matches at 10 bases. Trimming took 3 bases from V and 1 from J; bases not matched to a gene: 6. Germline values: CDR1 DFQATT, CDR2 SNEGSKA (reference sequence). The CDR3 loop spans 15 amino acids. CDR3 DNA: TGCAGTGCTAGTCCCGGGACTAGCGCTTCCTACGAGCAGTACTTC. Translated: CSASPGTSASYEQYF.

This clone was seen a few times. V usage is TRBV19 and J usage is TRBJ2-3; TRBD2 aligns across 11 bases. The germline gives CDR1 LNHDA, CDR2 SQIVND (reference sequence). The ends lost 1 base at V and 7 bases at J; junction bases unmatched: 4. The CDR3 runs to 15 residues. The CDR3 here is CASSIGTSGSYTQYF. DNA of the CDR3: TGTGCCAGTAGTATAGGCACTAGCGGGAGCTATACGCAGTATTTT.

The J gene is TRBJ2-3, the V gene TRBV4-3, with TRBD2 matching 8 bases. The V and J ends lost 3 bases and 0 bases, in that order; junction bases with no gene match: 2. The CDR3 is 15 amino acids. Germline CDR1 is LGHNA and CDR2 is YSLEER. In nucleotides, the CDR3 is TGCGCCAGCAGCCATACGGGGGGGAGCACAGATACGCAGTATTTT. Amino acid sequence: CASSHTGGSTDTQYF.

This chain links TRBV28 with TRBJ1-3; the D is unclear. The CDR3 has 13 amino acids. The germline CDR1 and CDR2 sequences are MDHEN and SYDVKM. With 5 bases removed from V and 5 bases from J, the gap between germline ends came to 10 bases. The CDR3 spells CASSRAGRNTIYF. CDR3 coding DNA: TGTGCCAGCAGTAGAGCTGGTAGAAACACCATATATTTT.

The chain recombines TRBV28 with TRBJ1-5; 10 bases align to TRBD1. CDR1 is MDHEN, CDR2 SYDVKM, per germline. V lost 6 bases and J lost 1; bases outside the gene matches: 9. CDR3 length equals 17 residues. The CDR3 DNA is TGTGCCAGCAGCTCGACAGGGGGCGCTTTGAGCAATCAGCCCCAGCATTTT. Protein: CASSSTGGALSNQPQHF. The full variable domain, with the rest looked up from reference TRBV28 and TRBJ1-5, is DVKVTQSSRYLVKRTGEKVFLECVQDMDHENMFWYRQDPGLGLRLIYFSYDVKMKEKGDIPEGYSVSREKKERFSLILESASTNQTSMYLCASSSTGGALSNQPQHFGDGTRLSIL.